This T cell receptor beta chain came from a study of radiation and T cells in renal cell carcinoma. The overall study: Nephrectomy followed 15 Gy stereotactic body radiation by 4 weeks.

Time point specified: blood 2 weeks post-SBRT. Treatment meaning: 15 Gy SBRT to primary tumor, nephrectomy 4 weeks later. After SBRT, blood was collected at 2 and 4 weeks, plus baseline. The tumor was a clear cell renal cell carcinoma. Generated by immunoSEQ multiplex PCR, the TCRdb table keeps only in-frame clones and is missing some. The sample consists of fewer than 150,000 clones, approximately 90% of them appearing once. This TCR was recovered from a woman in her seventies with renal cell carcinoma. The source was blood, collected from a patient whose treatment included radiotherapy and nephrectomy.

The CDR3, as DNA: TGTGCCAGCAGCCCCCGCACTAACACCATATATTTT. It encodes CASSPRTNTIYF. J is TRBJ1-3 and V is TRBV7-2, with D hard to call. The CDR3 is made up of 12 amino acids. V was pared by 5 bases and J by 7 bases, with 9 bases between. Germline CDR1 is SGHTA and CDR2 is FQGNSA.